One sample yielded the 30 T cell receptor beta chains listed below, sequenced in a study of T cell responses to AZD1222 COVID-19 vaccine. The data were produced by immunoSEQ multiplex PCR, yet TCRdb's version contains in-frame clones alone and is incomplete. The sample yields tens of thousands of clones, around nine tenths seen once. The sequencing here drew on peripheral blood, taken on day 0 of MenACWY control vaccination. These receptor sequences come from an adult in good health.

The chain uses TRBV21-1 and TRBJ1-5. TRBV21-1 is recorded as a pseudogene. The CDR3 runs to 14 residues. The CDR3 bases are TGTGCCAGCGCACAATGGGGTCGGAATCAGCCCCAGCATTTT. Translation gives CASAQWGRNQPQHF.

This clone has just one count. The rearrangement uses TRBV28 and TRBJ1-2; 8 bases align to TRBD1. Losses at the gene ends were 8 bases for V and 7 bases for J; bases not matched to a gene: 9. Germline V gives CDR1 MDHEN, CDR2 SYDVKM. There are 13 residues in the CDR3. CDR3 nucleotides: TGTGCCAGCCGCCCCCCAGGGGGCTCTGGCTACACCTTC. It codes for CASRPPGGSGYTF.

This clone was counted a single time. CDR3 nucleotides: TGTGCCAGCAGCTCCCGGACCCCGGCAACTAATGAAAAACTGTTTTTT. Translating it yields CASSSRTPATNEKLFF. V and J are TRBV7-3 and TRBJ1-4; D remains unclear. The germline gives CDR1 SGHTA, CDR2 FQGTGA. Between the trimmed V and J ends, which lost 4 bases and 0 bases, there was a span of 12 bases. This CDR3 comprises 16 residues.

This chain uses TRBV7-9 with TRBJ2-6; the D is unclear. Trimming cost V 4 bases and J 0 bases, with 13 bases left between them. The CDR3 runs to 17 residues. Germline V gene sequence: CDR1 SEHNR, CDR2 FQNEAQ (reference sequence). Written as DNA, the CDR3 is TGTGCCAGCAGCTCCGGTATTGAAGACTCTGGGGCCAACGTCCTGACTTTC. This codes for CASSSGIEDSGANVLTF. Together with reference TRBV7-9 and TRBJ2-6, the CDR3 gives the full variable domain: DTGVSQNPRHKITKRGQNVTFRCDPISEHNRLYWYRQTLGQGPEFLTYFQNEAQLEKSRLLSDRFSAERPKGSFSTLEIQRTEQGDSAMYLCASSSGIEDSGANVLTFGAGSRLTVL.

The chain recombines TRBV5-1 with TRBJ2-7; 9 nucleotides match TRBD1. This CDR3 is 15 amino acids long. Germline V gene lookup returns CDR1 SGHRS and CDR2 YFSETQ. V trimming: 3 bases; J trimming: 3 bases; junction bases outside the gene matches: 7. The CDR3, as DNA: TGCGCCAGCAGCTCTGGTGGGACAGGGCTCTACGAGCAGTACTTC. Protein: CASSSGGTGLYEQYF.

This rearrangement joins TRBV5-1 to TRBJ2-6, with a tentative D call TRBD2 (6 bases). Germline V lookup: CDR1 SGHRS, CDR2 YFSETQ. V lost 2 bases to trimming and J lost 0 bases, with 9 bases between them. The CDR3 is 16 amino acids. The CDR3 nucleotides read TGCGCCAGCAGCTTTGGGGGGAACTCTGGGGCCAACGTCCTGACTTTC. Translated: CASSFGGNSGANVLTF.

The rearrangement links TRBV19 to TRBJ2-6; maybe TRBD2 (6 bases). V lost 6 bases to trimming and J lost 2 bases, with 11 bases between them. The CDR3 consists of 15 residues. Germline V gives CDR1 LNHDA, CDR2 SQIVND (reference sequence). CDR3 nucleotide sequence: TGTGCCAGTAGCCCGGCGGGACCTGGGGCCAACGTCCTGACTTTC. This encodes CASSPAGPGANVLTF.

The chain carries TRBV5-6 and TRBJ2-5; the D call may be TRBD1 or TRBD2 (6 bases each). The V and J ends lost 2 bases and 4 bases respectively, with 15 bases between them. Germline CDR1 and CDR2: SGHDT and YYEEEE. CDR3 length: 15 residues. CDR3 bases: TGTGCCAGCAGCTTCCCCGGGGGCTCCCGAGAGACCCAGTACTTC. Residues: CASSFPGGSRETQYF.

By share, this clone counts as large (0.1 to 1%). The chain links TRBV7-9 to TRBJ2-3; perhaps TRBD2 as D (5 bases). Germline CDR1 SEHNR, CDR2 FQNEAQ (reference sequence). The CDR3 covers 16 residues. The germline V and J ends were trimmed by 7 bases and 2 bases, with 19 bases remaining between them. CDR3: CASTPSSLGFTDTQYF. CDR3 DNA sequence: TGTGCCAGCACCCCGTCTAGCCTGGGGTTCACAGATACGCAGTATTTT.

The chain recombines TRBV3-1 (or the pseudogene TRBV3-2) with TRBJ2-3; 7 nucleotides match TRBD2. The CDR3 spans 13 residues. V trimming: 0 bases; J trimming: 11 bases; junction bases outside the gene matches: 5. Per the germline V gene, CDR1 is LGHDT and CDR2 is YNNKEL (reference sequence). The CDR3 here is CASSQDPGRGQYF. CDR3 sequence (DNA): TGTGCCAGCAGCCAAGATCCAGGGAGGGGGCAGTATTTT.

V is TRBV21-1 and J is TRBJ2-7. TRBV21-1 is deemed a pseudogene. This CDR3 region has 16 residues. The chain's CDR3 is CASSKGGSIRSYEQYF. CDR3 in DNA: TGTGCCAGCAGCAAAGGGGGGTCGATACGTTCCTACGAGCAGTACTTC.

This rearrangement joins TRBV6-4 to TRBJ2-2; tentative D call: TRBD1 (5 bases). Germline CDR1 and CDR2: MRHNA and SNTAGT. This CDR3 has 13 amino acids. Trimming removed 3 bases from V and 7 bases from J, with 9 bases in between. The CDR3 DNA is TGTGCCAGCAGTGATGGAAGGGGCGGGGAGCTGTTTTTT. Protein product: CASSDGRGGELFF.

This chain joins TRBV11-3 and TRBJ2-2, with no clear D. In germline, CDR1 is SGHNT, CDR2 YENEEA. Trimming took off 5 bases at V and 6 bases at J, with 7 bases between the two ends. This CDR3 has 12 amino acids. CDR3 region: CASSETPGELFF. CDR3 sequence (DNA): TGTGCCAGCAGCGAAACTCCCGGGGAGCTGTTTTTT.

This chain connects TRBV25-1 to TRBJ2-3, with a tentative D call TRBD2 (6 bases). The CDR3 extends over 14 amino acids. Deletions cut 6 bases from V and 2 bases from J, with 12 bases between. Looked up from germline, CDR1 is MGHDK and CDR2 is SYGVNS. DNA for the CDR3: TGTGCCAGCAGCGGGAGCGGAGACACAGATACGCAGTATTTT. Translation gives CASSGSGDTDTQYF.

V and J are TRBV5-4 and TRBJ2-7, with D hard to call. This CDR3 has 12 residues. From germline, CDR1 is SGHNT and CDR2 YYREEE (reference sequence). The V and J ends lost 1 base and 0 bases respectively, with 2 bases between them. DNA of the CDR3: TGTGCCAGCAGCTTGCCCTCCTACGAGCAGTACTTC. This gives the protein CASSLPSYEQYF.

Here the CDR3 reads CASSRDSNYGYTF. In DNA, the CDR3 is TGTGCCAGCAGCCGGGACAGCAACTATGGCTACACCTTC. The J gene is TRBJ1-2, the V gene TRBV11-2; 7 bases agree with TRBD1. CDR1 is SGHAT and CDR2 is FQNNGV in the germline V gene. The J segment lost 2 bases and the V segment lost 5 bases, leaving 2 bases of the junction unmatched. CDR3 length: 13 residues.

The V gene is TRBV7-9, the J gene TRBJ1-5, with D tentatively TRBD1 (6 bases). Trimming left V 1 base short and J 4 bases short, with 14 bases between. CDR1 is SEHNR and CDR2 is FQNEAQ in the germline V gene (reference sequence). The CDR3 runs 16 residues. The CDR3 DNA reads TGTGCCAGCAGCTTAGGACTCGACCAGGGGAATCAGCCCCAGCATTTT. Translating gives CASSLGLDQGNQPQHF.

The chain joins TRBV10-2 to TRBJ2-7; a weak D match, TRBD1 (6 bases). CDR1 is WSHSY and CDR2 is SAAADI in the germline V gene. Trimming stripped 6 bases from V and 3 bases from J, with 12 bases between. This CDR3 has 13 residues. The CDR3 DNA sequence: TGCGCCAGCAGACACCCGGACAGCTACGAGCAGTACTTC. Protein: CASRHPDSYEQYF.

This clone has more than one count but fewer than ten. This chain links TRBV7-8 with TRBJ1-1, with a tentative D call TRBD1 (5 bases). Trimming pared 5 bases from V and 8 bases from J, leaving 15 bases between. The CDR3 totals 13 residues. Germline lookup yields CDR1 SGHVS and CDR2 FQNEAQ. The CDR3 here is CASSPVPGGEAFF. The CDR3 DNA reads TGTGCCAGCAGCCCAGTCCCGGGGGGGGAAGCTTTCTTT.

The chain employs TRBV16 and TRBJ2-3; weak D call: TRBD2 (6 bases). In germline, CDR1 is KGHSY, CDR2 FQNENV. The CDR3 has 14 amino acids. Trimming pared 0 bases from V and 5 bases from J, leaving 9 bases between. CDR3 in DNA: TGTGCCAGCAGCCAATCGAGCGGGCAAGATACGCAGTATTTT. Its translation: CASSQSSGQDTQYF.

The genes are TRBV14 and TRBJ2-2; D gene ambiguous. Trimming shortened V by 0 bases and J by 2 bases, and 13 bases separated the two germline ends. Germline CDR1 and CDR2: SGHDN and FVKESK. This CDR3 contains 17 residues. The CDR3 reads CASSQDIRLRNTGELFF. The CDR3 region has the DNA TGTGCCAGCAGCCAAGATATTAGGCTAAGAAACACCGGGGAGCTGTTTTTT. Using reference TRBV14 and TRBJ2-2 for the parts outside the CDR3, the full variable domain is EAGVTQFPSHSVIEKGQTVTLRCDPISGHDNLYWYRRVMGKEIKFLLHFVKESKQDESGMPNNRFLAERTGGTYSTLKVQPAELEDSGVYFCASSQDIRLRNTGELFFGEGSRLTVL.

The CDR3 here is CASSPRGSPLHF. The DNA of the CDR3 is TGTGCCAGCAGTCCCCGTGGTTCACCCCTCCACTTT. This chain uses TRBV6-2 or TRBV6-3 with TRBJ1-6; D gene unclear. Trimming took 5 bases from V and 9 from J, leaving 8 bases between them. The CDR3 consists of 12 residues. Germline loops: CDR1 MNHEY, CDR2 SVGEGT.

This clone showed up just once. The genes are TRBV5-1 and TRBJ2-5; TRBD2 is a possible D gene (6 bases). The V and J ends lost 4 bases and 4 bases respectively, with 17 bases between them. The CDR3 has 15 amino acids. The germline V gene has CDR1 SGHRS and CDR2 YFSETQ. The CDR3 reads CASSVIADPRETQYF. The DNA of the CDR3 is TGCGCCAGCAGCGTGATAGCGGATCCCCGAGAGACCCAGTACTTC. Supplemented by reference TRBV5-1 and TRBJ2-5, the full variable domain reads KAGVTQTPRYLIKTRGQQVTLSCSPISGHRSVSWYQQTPGQGLQFLFEYFSETQRNKGNFPGRFSGRQFSNSRSEMNVSTLELGDSALYLCASSVIADPRETQYFGPGTRLLVL.

Turning to this clone: The junction shows a germline mismatch at one end, possibly a read error. The rearrangement links TRBV30 to TRBJ1-1; D ambiguous. CDR3 length: 11 residues. In germline, CDR1 is GTSNPN, CDR2 SVGIG (reference sequence). CDR3 DNA: TGTGCCTGGGACAAGAACGCTGAAGCTTTCTTT. Protein product: CAWDKNAEAFF.

The chain employs TRBV27 and TRBJ2-1; D is uncertain. V was trimmed by 8 bases and J by 2 bases, leaving 16 bases between them. CDR1 and CDR2 from the germline V gene are MNHEY and SMNVEV (reference sequence). The CDR3 is 15 residues long. The CDR3 loop is CASSIRAGPYNEQFF. The CDR3 DNA sequence: TGTGCCAGCTCCATTAGAGCAGGCCCCTACAATGAGCAGTTCTTC.

This chain connects TRBV20-1 to TRBJ1-2; unclear D gene. V gave up 3 bases and J gave up 2 bases, with 10 bases separating them. The CDR3 covers 13 residues. Germline CDR1 DFQATT, CDR2 SNEGSKA (reference sequence). This chain's CDR3 is CSASEGQNYGYTF. CDR3 nucleotides: TGCAGTGCTAGTGAAGGCCAAAACTATGGCTACACCTTC.

The chain is built from TRBV3-1 (or the pseudogene TRBV3-2) and TRBJ2-7; 8 bases line up with TRBD2. V was pared by 0 bases and J by 6 bases, with 7 bases of the junction left unmatched. Germline loops: CDR1 LGHDT, CDR2 YNNKEL (reference sequence). This CDR3 has 15 residues. CDR3 in DNA: TGTGCCAGCAGCCAAGATCCGGGAGGGAGAGCCGAGCAGTACTTC. Translated, it gives CASSQDPGGRAEQYF.

The chain carries TRBV6-6 and TRBJ2-1; a possible D gene is TRBD2 (6 bases). This CDR3 has 13 residues. Germline values: CDR1 MNHNY, CDR2 SVGAGI (reference sequence). The V end was cut by 6 bases, the J end by 1 base, with 7 bases between. CDR3 amino acids: CASRTSSYNEQFF. The CDR3, as DNA: TGTGCCAGCAGGACTAGTTCCTACAATGAGCAGTTCTTC.

The table lists this clone with a few counts. The chain uses TRBV6-5 and TRBJ2-7; TRBD1 might be the D (5 bases). V was clipped by 5 bases and J by 7 bases, with 18 bases between them. CDR3 length: 14 residues. Per germline, CDR1 MNHEY and CDR2 SVGAGI. For the CDR3, the DNA is TGTGCCAGCAGTCAACGGACACCCCAGGGAGAGCAGTACTTC. This sequence encodes CASSQRTPQGEQYF.

V gene TRBV27 combines with J gene TRBJ1-1; maybe TRBD1 (5 bases). V was trimmed by 0 bases and J by 6 bases, leaving 17 bases between them. CDR3 length: 16 residues. Germline loops: CDR1 MNHEY, CDR2 SMNVEV (reference sequence). CDR3 sequence (DNA): TGTGCCAGCAGTTTATCTGGGTCAGGGCCCATTTCTGAAGCTTTCTTT. This translates into CASSLSGSGPISEAFF.